The 23 T cell receptor beta chains given below trace back to one sample, sequenced in a study of blood T cell repertoires in COVID-19. Sequencing was performed with immunoSEQ multiplex PCR; in TCRdb, only in-frame clones are kept and a portion is missing. The table lists about 140,000 clones, roughly nine tenths of them singletons. The specimen sequenced was peripheral blood. The receptors were sampled from a human donor with COVID-19, enrolled during active disease. The donor label of this sample is uncertain.

This chain joins TRBV10-3 and TRBJ1-1; D not certain. Per the germline V gene, CDR1 is ENHRY and CDR2 is SYGVKD. V lost 6 bases and J lost 4, with 12 bases in between. The CDR3 spans 13 residues. Here the CDR3 reads CAIRKGGGTEAFF. The CDR3, as DNA: TGTGCCATCAGAAAGGGTGGAGGCACTGAAGCTTTCTTT.

V and J are TRBV6-4 and TRBJ1-2; TRBD1 agrees at 7 bases. J gave up 5 bases and V 4 bases, and 10 bases lay outside the gene matches. Germline CDR1 and CDR2: MRHNA and SNTAGT. The CDR3 runs to 15 residues. The CDR3 DNA reads as TGTGCCAGCAGTGTCAGAACAGGGGCGGGATATGGCTACACCTTC. As protein: CASSVRTGAGYGYTF.

In this sample, this clone turned up a few times. The chain combines TRBV19 with TRBJ2-7; D is possibly TRBD2 (6 bases). The CDR3 loop spans 14 amino acids. V lost 6 bases and J lost 0, with 12 bases in between. CDR1 and CDR2 from the germline V gene are LNHDA and SQIVND (reference sequence). The CDR3 DNA follows: TGTGCCAGTAGACGTGGTAGCGGCTCCTACGAGCAGTACTTC. This gives the protein CASRRGSGSYEQYF.

This chain uses TRBV5-4 with TRBJ1-2; possible D gene TRBD1, 6 bases. V lost 1 base to trimming and J lost 2 bases, with 15 bases between them. The germline gives CDR1 SGHNT, CDR2 YYREEE (reference sequence). CDR3 size: 16 residues. CDR3 sequence (DNA): TGTGCCAGCAGCTTGAACTTAGGGGGACGAAACTATGGCTACACCTTC. It is translated as CASSLNLGGRNYGYTF.

This sequence joins TRBV7-2 and TRBJ1-2; D is possibly TRBD1 (6 bases). Germline V gene sequence: CDR1 SGHTA, CDR2 FQGNSA. The CDR3 length is 14 residues. The V end was cut by 3 bases, the J end by 8 bases, with 16 bases between. The CDR3 sequence: CASSLDSPTRGYTF. The CDR3 nucleotides read TGTGCCAGCAGCTTGGACAGTCCGACGAGGGGCTACACCTTC.

This clone appeared a few times. V gene TRBV5-1 combines with J gene TRBJ1-6; D might be TRBD1 (5 bases). Per germline, CDR1 SGHRS and CDR2 YFSETQ. V was shortened by 1 base and J by 5 bases, with 13 bases between the two germline ends. This CDR3 has 16 amino acids. Written as DNA, the CDR3 is TGCGCCAGCAGCTTGTCACTCAGACAGAATAATTCACCCCTCCACTTT. Translated, it gives CASSLSLRQNNSPLHF.

This clone came up once. The gene calls are TRBV9 and TRBJ2-1; 12 bases agree with TRBD2. The CDR3 runs to 15 residues. Germline CDR1 reads SGDLS; CDR2 reads YYNGEE. V dropped 6 bases and J dropped 9; count of bases not matched to a gene: 10. For the CDR3, the DNA is TGTGCCAGCAACCAACTAGCGGGGGGTGGGAGTGAGCAGTTCTTC. Residues: CASNQLAGGGSEQFF.

The CDR3 here is CATSDWDRDIEQFF. As DNA, the CDR3 is TGTGCCACCAGTGACTGGGACAGGGACATTGAGCAGTTCTTC. The gene calls are TRBV24-1 and TRBJ2-1; 9 bases are a match to TRBD1. J gave up 9 bases and V 4 bases, and 6 bases lay outside the gene matches. The CDR3 has 14 amino acids. The V gene's germline CDR1 is KGHDR and CDR2 SFDVKD.

In this sample, this clone turned up a few times. The chain employs TRBV27 and TRBJ2-1, with D maybe TRBD2 (7 bases). Germline CDR1 and CDR2: MNHEY and SMNVEV (reference sequence). The CDR3 has 12 residues. V lost 8 bases, J lost 6 bases, and 11 bases lay in between. The CDR3 coding sequence is TGTGCCAGCGTAGGGGGGGCCAATGAGCAGTTCTTC. Its protein product is CASVGGANEQFF.

This rearrangement joins TRBV10-3 to TRBJ1-3; D may be TRBD1 (6 bases). The CDR3 is made up of 16 amino acids. Germline loops: CDR1 ENHRY, CDR2 SYGVKD. Trimming removed 0 bases at V and 0 bases at J, with 9 bases between. The CDR3 sequence: CAISESGGRSGNTIYF. As DNA, the CDR3 is TGTGCCATCAGTGAGTCCGGGGGGCGCTCTGGAAACACCATATATTTT.

The chain carries TRBV10-3 and TRBJ1-1; 8 bases map to TRBD1. The V segment lost 7 bases and the J segment 3 bases; nucleotides outside the gene matches: 1. The CDR3 spans 12 residues. In germline, CDR1 is ENHRY, CDR2 SYGVKD. The CDR3: CAIKQGDTEAFF. The CDR3 DNA reads TGTGCCATCAAACAGGGGGACACTGAAGCTTTCTTT.

The rearrangement uses TRBV4-1 and TRBJ1-4, with D possibly TRBD1 on 6 matching bases. This CDR3 contains 15 residues. Germline-derived CDR1 and CDR2 are MGHRA and YSYEKL. V was clipped by 4 bases and J by 6 bases, with 15 bases between them. In nucleotides, the CDR3 is TGCGCCAGCAGCCCCCCGGGGGGGGCTGATGAAAAACTGTTTTTT. Translating it yields CASSPPGGADEKLFF.

The V and J genes are TRBV5-4 and TRBJ2-7, with 9 bases that match TRBD1. The CDR3 is made up of 15 amino acids. Germline values: CDR1 SGHNT, CDR2 YYREEE (reference sequence). The V and J ends lost 3 bases and 0 bases, in that order; junction bases with no gene match: 4. CDR3 bases: TGTGCCAGCAGCTCCGGACAGGGGATCTCCTACGAGCAGTACTTC. Translating it yields CASSSGQGISYEQYF.

J is TRBJ2-3 and V is TRBV5-4, with TRBD2 matching over 10 bases. Germline V gives CDR1 SGHNT, CDR2 YYREEE (reference sequence). The CDR3 spans 16 residues. V lost 3 bases to trimming and J lost 6 bases; unmatched junction nucleotides: 10. The CDR3 region has the DNA TGTGCCAGCAGCTCTGGGTCTAGCGGGGGAATGGATACGCAGTATTTT. As protein: CASSSGSSGGMDTQYF.

The V call is TRBV11-2, the J call TRBJ2-1; 7 positions agree with TRBD2. The germline CDR1 and CDR2 sequences are SGHAT and FQNNGV. V gave up 6 bases and J gave up 5 bases; unmatched junction bases: 13. This CDR3 comprises 16 residues. DNA for the CDR3: TGTGCCAGCAGGAAGGGGAGCGGGAACGATAACAATGAGCAGTTCTTC. Translated, it gives CASRKGSGNDNNEQFF.

The genes are TRBV9 and TRBJ1-2; the match to TRBD1 covers 7 bases. CDR3 length equals 14 residues. Germline V gene lookup returns CDR1 SGDLS and CDR2 YYNGEE. The junction had 8 bases not matched to a gene; V was cut back by 4 bases and J by 5 bases. The CDR3 protein is CASSPITGAYGYTF. DNA of the CDR3: TGTGCCAGCAGCCCAATCACAGGGGCGTATGGCTACACCTTC. The variable domain in full, with the rest retrieved from reference TRBV9 and TRBJ1-2, is DSGVTQTPKHLITATGQRVTLRCSPRSGDLSVYWYQQSLDQGLQFLIQYYNGEERAKGNILERFSAQQFPDLHSELNLSSLELGDSALYFCASSPITGAYGYTFGSGTRLTVV.

The rearrangement links TRBV12-5 to TRBJ1-5; no reliable D call. Deletions cut 3 bases from V and 11 bases from J, with 8 bases between. Germline CDR1 is LGHNT and CDR2 is FRNRAP. The CDR3 is 11 amino acids. The CDR3 coding sequence is TGTGCTAGTGGTTTTGGAGGAGCCCAGCATTTT. Its translation is CASGFGGAQHF.

The chain joins TRBV7-6 to TRBJ1-2; D possibly corresponds to TRBD1 (5 bases). Between the trimmed V and J ends, which lost 1 base and 5 bases, there was a span of 11 bases. The CDR3 loop spans 14 amino acids. Germline V lookup: CDR1 SGHVS, CDR2 FNYEAQ. CDR3 amino acids: CASSLEGREYGYTF. As DNA, the CDR3 is TGTGCCAGCAGCTTAGAGGGGCGCGAGTATGGCTACACCTTC.

This chain uses TRBV11-2 with TRBJ2-7, with 10 bases lining up with TRBD2. The germline CDR1 and CDR2 sequences are SGHAT and FQNNGV. V lost 5 bases to trimming and J lost 0 bases; unmatched junction nucleotides: 10. The length of the CDR3 is 17 residues. CDR3 residues: CASSHRSSGRPSYEQYF. The CDR3, as DNA: TGTGCCAGCAGCCACCGAAGTAGCGGGAGGCCCTCCTACGAGCAGTACTTC.

CDR3 amino acids: CASSPLQEAPSDEQFF. CDR3 bases: TGTGCCAGCTCACCTTTGCAGGAAGCCCCTTCCGATGAGCAGTTCTTC. The chain couples TRBV18 to TRBJ2-1, with D unresolved. Germline-derived CDR1 and CDR2 are KGHSH and LQKENI. The length of the CDR3 is 16 residues. V lost 3 bases and J 8 bases, leaving 20 bases between the germline ends.

The rearrangement links TRBV11-2 to TRBJ2-7; 7 nucleotides agree with TRBD1. After removal of 4 bases from V and 2 bases from J, the junction contained 8 bases not matched to a gene. Germline V gene lookup returns CDR1 SGHAT and CDR2 FQNNGV. The CDR3 has 15 amino acids. CDR3 nucleotides: TGTGCCAGCAGCTCCTACCCGACAGGGCCCTACGAGCAGTACTTC. Its protein product is CASSSYPTGPYEQYF.

The table lists this clone with a few counts. The chain employs TRBV4-2 and TRBJ2-3, with 8 bases matching TRBD2. Germline values: CDR1 LGHNA, CDR2 YNFKEQ. CDR3 length equals 14 residues. Losses at the gene ends were 4 bases for V and 6 bases for J; bases not matched to a gene: 6. This chain's CDR3 is CASSPLAGMDTQYF. The CDR3 DNA follows: TGTGCCAGCAGCCCCTTAGCGGGGATGGATACGCAGTATTTT.

This clone occurred once. V gene TRBV30 combines with J gene TRBJ1-5; TRBD1 is a possible D gene (5 bases). This CDR3 contains 12 residues. The germline V and J ends were trimmed by 5 bases and 7 bases, with 12 bases remaining between them. Germline lookup yields CDR1 GTSNPN and CDR2 SVGIG (reference sequence). The chain's CDR3 is CAWAGPGQPQHF. The CDR3 coding sequence is TGTGCCTGGGCAGGGCCGGGCCAGCCCCAGCATTTT.